This is a list of T cell receptor beta chains from one sample in a study of CD8 T cells in ankylosing spondylitis. TCRdb re-analysed the 5' RACE reads in MiXCR, keeping a single row per CDR3 protein. The table has fewer than 200,000 distinct CDR3 sequences, 9.8% seen once. The specimen was blood, either unsorted or a sorted T cell fraction (not recorded which). These receptors originate from a female donor with ankylosing spondylitis or in good health (not recorded which). CDR3s include the opening cysteine and the closing phenylalanine or tryptophan. The D gene is left open where the match is weak. Clone size is given for some rows only: seen once, a few or many times, or a class if the clone is expanded.

j_call d_call clone_size v_call cdr3_aa cdr3_nt
TRBJ2-1 - many TRBV24-1 CATSGAGEQFF TGTGCCACCAGTGGGGCTGGTGAGCAGTTCTTC
TRBJ2-7 TRBD1 - TRBV7-3 CASSPRVGTGVHEQYF TGTGCCAGCAGCCCCCGGGTCGGGACAGGGGTCCACGAGCAGTACTTC
TRBJ1-1 - many TRBV14 CASSLRHAPGAEAFF TGTGCCAGCAGCCTCAGACATGCGCCAGGGGCTGAAGCTTTCTTT
TRBJ2-7 TRBD2 many TRBV10-3 CAMGDLDSGTSGSYEQYF TGTGCCATGGGGGATCTCGATAGCGGGACTAGCGGTTCCTACGAGCAGTACTTC
TRBJ1-6 - few TRBV21-1 CASSKITRGSPLHF TGTGCCAGCAGCAAAATAACGAGGGGTTCACCCCTCCACTTT
TRBJ2-2 - many TRBV6-5 CASSLGTNTGELFF TGTGCCAGCAGTTTAGGGACGAACACCGGGGAGCTGTTTTTT
TRBJ2-7 - - TRBV29-1 CSVSDSSYEQYF TGCAGCGTCTCGGACAGTTCCTACGAGCAGTACTTC
TRBJ2-7 - few TRBV10-2 CASSVGLPDYEQYF TGCGCCAGCAGTGTAGGACTGCCCGACTACGAGCAGTACTTC
TRBJ1-1 - few TRBV4-3 CASSQGTADNTEAFF TGCGCCAGCAGCCAAGGAACAGCCGATAACACTGAAGCTTTCTTT
TRBJ1-2 - - TRBV27 CASSPTFGYYGYTF TGTGCCAGCAGTCCCACTTTTGGGTACTATGGCTACACCTTC
TRBJ1-5 TRBD1 many TRBV15 CASGQGSQPQHF TGTGCATCCGGACAGGGCAGTCAGCCCCAGCATTTT
TRBJ2-2 - - TRBV15 CATSRGSANTGELFF TGTGCCACCAGCAGAGGCAGCGCGAACACCGGGGAGCTGTTTTTT
TRBJ2-7 TRBD2 many TRBV7-2 CASSLAPLAGAHEQYF TGTGCCAGCAGCTTAGCCCCACTAGCGGGAGCCCACGAGCAGTACTTC